This TCR beta chain was captured by sequencing in a study of blood T cell repertoires in COVID-19. About the research overall: Specimens from acute and convalescent COVID-19 originated in the United States, Italy and Spain. Sources were T cells, B-cell-depleted T cells, or PBMCs; the material itself was cDNA or gDNA.

This clone was recorded only once. The protocol was immunoSEQ multiplex PCR, while the TCRdb copy is restricted to in-frame clones and leaves out a portion. The table shows over 200,000 clones, with over 80% occurring only once. In germline, CDR1 is SGHRS, CDR2 YFSETQ. Trimming cost V 3 bases and J 6 bases; bases outside gene matches: 5. The CDR3 loop spans 13 amino acids. The receptor was isolated from a man aged 25 to 40 with COVID-19, enrolled during active disease. The chain carries TRBV5-1 and TRBJ2-7; 8 bases map to TRBD2. Sequencing was performed on peripheral blood. The CDR3 protein is CASSSGTSGEQYF. The CDR3 coding sequence is TGCGCCAGCAGCTCCGGGACTAGTGGCGAGCAGTACTTC. Variable domain in full (rest from reference TRBV5-1 and TRBJ2-7): KAGVTQTPRYLIKTRGQQVTLSCSPISGHRSVSWYQQTPGQGLQFLFEYFSETQRNKGNFPGRFSGRQFSNSRSEMNVSTLELGDSALYLCASSSGTSGEQYFGPGTRLTVT.